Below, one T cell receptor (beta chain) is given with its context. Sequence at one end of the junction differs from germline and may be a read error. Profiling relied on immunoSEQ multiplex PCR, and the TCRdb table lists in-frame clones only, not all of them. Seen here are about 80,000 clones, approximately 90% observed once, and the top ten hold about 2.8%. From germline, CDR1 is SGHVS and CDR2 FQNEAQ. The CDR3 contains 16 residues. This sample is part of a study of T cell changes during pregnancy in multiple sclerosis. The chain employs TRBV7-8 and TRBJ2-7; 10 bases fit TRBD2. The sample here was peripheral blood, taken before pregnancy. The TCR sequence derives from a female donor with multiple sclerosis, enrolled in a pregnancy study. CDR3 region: CASTPPGLAGVYEQHF. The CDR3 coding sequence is TGTGCCAGCACCCCCCCCGGGCTAGCGGGAGTGTACGAGCAGCACTTC.